This TCR beta chain was observed in a study of blood T cell repertoires in COVID-19. The wider study: The origin of the acute and convalescent COVID-19 samples was the United States, Italy and Spain. T cells, B-cell-depleted T cells, or PBMCs supplied cDNA or gDNA.

Generated by immunoSEQ multiplex PCR, the TCRdb table keeps only in-frame clones and is missing some. In the table there are more than 200,000 clones, 75% to 90% of which are singletons. The CDR3 spans 16 residues. The V gene's germline CDR1 is MDHEN and CDR2 SYDVKM. The V gene lost 6 bases and the J gene lost 1 base, with 18 bases spanning the gap. Donors in Cohort 3 who had recovered were those with two negative PCRs, healthcare professional clearance, or resolution of their symptoms. The chain is built from TRBV28 and TRBJ1-1; weak D call: TRBD1 (5 bases). The TCR sequence derives from a woman in her 30s who had recovered from COVID-19. The sample comprised PBMCs or T cells enriched from blood (not recorded which). The CDR3 reads CASRTGHSKRNTEAFF. The CDR3 DNA reads TGTGCCAGCAGAACCGGACATAGCAAAAGGAACACTGAAGCTTTCTTT.